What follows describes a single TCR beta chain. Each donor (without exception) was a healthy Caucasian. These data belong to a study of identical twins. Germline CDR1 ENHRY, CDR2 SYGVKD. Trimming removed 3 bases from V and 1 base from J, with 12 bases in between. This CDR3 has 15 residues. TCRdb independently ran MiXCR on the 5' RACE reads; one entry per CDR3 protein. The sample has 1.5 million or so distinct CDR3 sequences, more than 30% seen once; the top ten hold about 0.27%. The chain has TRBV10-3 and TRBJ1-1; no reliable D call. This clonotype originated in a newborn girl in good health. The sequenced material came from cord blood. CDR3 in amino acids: CAISEKSFRNTEAFF. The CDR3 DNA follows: TGTGCCATCAGTGAAAAATCTTTTCGGAACACTGAAGCTTTCTTT.